A few counts support the clone carrying this T cell receptor beta chain. Single viable CD3+CD4+CD8-CD45RO+ cells were sorted as the memory CD4+ T cells. The repertoire was sequenced with immunoSEQ multiplex PCR; TCRdb's copy has only in-frame clones and lacks some. The sample holds fewer than 75,000 clones, more than 60% seen once. The CDR3 loop spans 16 amino acids. Trimming took off 9 bases at V and 0 bases at J, with 15 bases between the two ends. Per the germline V gene, CDR1 is SNHLY and CDR2 is FYNNEI. This record belongs to a study of memory CD4+ T cells and cytomegalovirus serostatus. The chain couples TRBV2 to TRBJ1-6, with TRBD1 as a possible D gene (5 bases). The sample taken for sequencing was memory CD4+ T cells from blood. The source is an adult in good health and CMV-seronegative. The CDR3 DNA reads TGTGCCAGACGGGACTTCATGAGCTCCTATAATTCACCCCTCCACTTT. This gives the protein CARRDFMSSYNSPLHF.